This is a list of T cell receptor beta chains from one sample in a study of blood T cell repertoires in COVID-19. Assay used: immunoSEQ multiplex PCR; TCRdb lists only in-frame clones, some missing. The profile shows approximately 220,000 clones, around 89% of them singletons. Material for sequencing was PBMCs or T cells enriched from blood (not recorded which). Every receptor here comes from a man aged 25 to 40 who had recovered from COVID-19. Each CDR3 is given with its conserved first and last residue. The order of the fields is D gene, J gene, clone size, V gene, CDR3 DNA, CDR3 protein. D genes are given only for firm matches. Clone size appears in some rows only: once, few, many, or a class for an expanded clone.

TRBD2,TRBJ2-3,.,TRBV15,TGTGCCACCAGCAGAGATAGGCAACATGTGGGGACTAGTTCTTTCACAGATACGCAGTATTTT,CATSRDRQHVGTSSFTDTQYF
.,TRBJ2-7,few,TRBV9,TGTGCCAGCAGCGTAGAGCTGGCAGGTTGGTCAGAGCAGTACTTC,CASSVELAGWSEQYF
TRBD2,TRBJ2-7,few,TRBV7-9,TGTGCCGCTCAACCGGTTAGCGGGGGGAACTACGAGCAGTACTTC,CAAQPVSGGNYEQYF
TRBD1,TRBJ1-1,.,TRBV5-4,TGTGCCAGCAGCTTCGGAGGGACAGGGAGGACTGAAGCTTTCTTT,CASSFGGTGRTEAFF
TRBD2,TRBJ2-3,.,TRBV3-1/TRBV3-2,TGTGCCAGCAGCCAAGATTTTGGCGGGAGGAGCACAGATACGCAGTATTTT,CASSQDFGGRSTDTQYF
.,TRBJ2-1,.,TRBV7-2,TGTGCCAGCAGCTTTCTGGAGAGCTCCTACAATGAGCAGTTCTTC,CASSFLESSYNEQFF
TRBD1,TRBJ2-5,.,TRBV24-1,TGTGCCACCAGTGACCACGGGACAGGGGGAAGAGAGACCCAGTACTTC,CATSDHGTGGRETQYF
TRBD1,TRBJ2-7,.,TRBV5-1,TGCGCCAGCAGCTTGGTAAAGGGGGCGCTTCTTTACGAGCAGTACTTC,CASSLVKGALLYEQYF
.,TRBJ1-6,.,TRBV6-5,TGTGCCAGCAGTTACGGGGCGAACTATAATTCACCCCTCCACTTT,CASSYGANYNSPLHF
TRBD1,TRBJ2-7,.,TRBV28,TGTGCCAGCAGTATTCCGACAGGGATACCCTACGAGCAGTACTTC,CASSIPTGIPYEQYF
TRBD2,TRBJ2-5,.,TRBV2,TGTGCCAGCAAGGCCGGGAGGAAGCAAGAGACCCAGTACTTC,CASKAGRKQETQYF